The clone carrying this T cell receptor beta chain was observed many times. Its specificity is not known. V shed 5 bases and J shed 2 bases, with 24 bases lying between them. CDR1 and CDR2 from the germline V gene are MNHEY and SMNVEV (reference sequence). The CDR3 extends over 18 amino acids. Researchers took RNA transcripts and amplified the TCR beta CDR3 regions from them. With the HTBI primer set, the TCR CDR3 went through a first round of RT-PCR. TCRdb re-analysed the multiplex PCR reads in MiXCR, keeping a single row per CDR3 protein. Of 250,000 to 300,000 distinct CDR3 sequences listed, just over 14% are singletons. These data originate in a study of T cells in Graves' hyperthyroidism and ophthalmopathy. Broader study findings: It was a median approximately 6 months before onset that the model predicted ophthalmopathy.

The sequencing input was blood. The rearrangement links TRBV27 to TRBJ1-2; D may be TRBD1 (5 bases). The origin of this receptor is a woman between 40 and 50 years old with Graves' hyperthyroidism that later progressed to Graves' ophthalmopathy. The CDR3 loop is CASSRMAPPRGENYGYTF. CDR3 DNA: TGTGCCAGCAGTCGTATGGCTCCCCCCCGGGGGGAGAACTATGGCTACACCTTC.